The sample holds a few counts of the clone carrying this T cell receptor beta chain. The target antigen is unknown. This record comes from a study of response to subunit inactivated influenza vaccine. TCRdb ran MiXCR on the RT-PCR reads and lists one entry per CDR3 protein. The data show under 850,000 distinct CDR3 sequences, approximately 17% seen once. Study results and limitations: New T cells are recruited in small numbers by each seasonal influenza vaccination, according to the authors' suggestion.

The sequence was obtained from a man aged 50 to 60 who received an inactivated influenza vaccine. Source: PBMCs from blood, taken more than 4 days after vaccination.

The CDR3 region has the DNA TGCAGCGTTGTTGCCGGGACTAGCGGGATGGTAGATACGCAGTATTTT. This sequence encodes CSVVAGTSGMVDTQYF. This chain connects TRBV29-1 to TRBJ2-3, with TRBD2 matching over 13 bases. Trimming took 4 bases from V and 5 from J; bases not matched to a gene: 9. Germline V CDR1 and CDR2: SQVTM, ANQGSEA. The CDR3 has 16 residues.